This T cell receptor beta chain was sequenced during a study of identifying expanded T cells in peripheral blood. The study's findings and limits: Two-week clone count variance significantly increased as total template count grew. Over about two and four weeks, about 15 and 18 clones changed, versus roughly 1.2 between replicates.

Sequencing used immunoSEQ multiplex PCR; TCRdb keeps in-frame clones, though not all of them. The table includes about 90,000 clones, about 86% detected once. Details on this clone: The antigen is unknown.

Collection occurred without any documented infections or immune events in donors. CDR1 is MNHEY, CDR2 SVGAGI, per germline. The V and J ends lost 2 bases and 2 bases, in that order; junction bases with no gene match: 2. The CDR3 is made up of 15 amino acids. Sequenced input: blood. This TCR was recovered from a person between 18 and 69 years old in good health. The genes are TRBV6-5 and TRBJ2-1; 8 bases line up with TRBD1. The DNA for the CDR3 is TGTGCCAGCAGTTACGACAGGGGACCCTACAATGAGCAGTTCTTC. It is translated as CASSYDRGPYNEQFF.